A selection of T cell receptor beta chains follows, all from one sample in a study of radiation and T cells in renal cell carcinoma. Measured with immunoSEQ multiplex PCR; TCRdb has only the in-frame clones, and not every one. The sample carries about 59,000 clones, around 80% recorded once. The specimen was blood, collected from a patient whose treatment included radiotherapy and nephrectomy. These receptors came from a man aged 55 to 69 with renal cell carcinoma. Each CDR3 is given with its conserved first and last residue. Each record gives: J gene, V gene, CDR3 protein.

J gene: TRBJ2-1; V gene: TRBV25-1; CDR3 protein: CASSDPSGVYEQFF
J gene: TRBJ2-3; V gene: TRBV13; CDR3 protein: CASSFRLAGRSTDTQYF
J gene: TRBJ2-5; V gene: TRBV11-3; CDR3 protein: CASSSSGQGQETQYF
J gene: TRBJ2-1; V gene: TRBV5-4; CDR3 protein: CASSLARTGGLNEQFF
J gene: TRBJ1-2; V gene: TRBV27; CDR3 protein: CASSYRGRMNYGYTF
J gene: TRBJ2-1; V gene: TRBV7-8; CDR3 protein: CASSLVPTSGANNEQFF
J gene: TRBJ2-5; V gene: TRBV10-2; CDR3 protein: CASSEDVSETQYF
J gene: TRBJ2-1; V gene: TRBV7-9; CDR3 protein: CASSLDRSSSYNEQFF
J gene: TRBJ1-2; V gene: TRBV6-6; CDR3 protein: CASSYSDGGHGYTF
J gene: TRBJ1-2; V gene: TRBV10-2; CDR3 protein: CASSPRGRPQNYGYTF
J gene: TRBJ2-1; V gene: TRBV5-4; CDR3 protein: CASSLALGRGHNEQFF
J gene: TRBJ2-1; V gene: TRBV28; CDR3 protein: CASREGARGLNEQFF
J gene: TRBJ2-3; V gene: TRBV4-1; CDR3 protein: CASSQTTEWGTDTQYF
J gene: TRBJ1-2; V gene: TRBV6-5; CDR3 protein: CASAGTVRGYTF
J gene: TRBJ1-4; V gene: TRBV5-1; CDR3 protein: CASSREGSHEKLFF